This T cell receptor beta chain was recorded in a study of CD8 T cells in ankylosing spondylitis (dated 2017 in TCRdb). The study in broad terms: The study profiled T cell receptor beta repertoires in healthy donors and ankylosing spondylitis patients to find disease-linked TCR variants. The full study cohort was made up of 25 to 30 ankylosing spondylitis patients and 108 healthy donors. Peripheral blood was sampled, and synovial fluid was also collected from ankylosing spondylitis patients.

V lost 6 bases and J lost 3 bases; the stretch between them is 10 bases long. Reading from cysteine to phenylalanine, the CDR3 counts 13 amino acids. Only the CDR3 part of the read is kept: 39 bases, read in frame from the first base. Per the germline V gene, SNHLY is the CDR1 and FYNNEI is the CDR2. What the authors observed across the whole study: Blood from ankylosing spondylitis patients appeared to be characterized by a TCR beta motif made up of about 8 highly homologous amino acid variants. Some TCR beta motif variants had previously been reported in synovial fluid and blood of reactive arthritis patients, which suggested common disease-initiation mechanisms. The disease-linked clones were reported as significantly enriched in matched synovial fluid samples from ankylosing spondylitis patients. In peripheral blood, the disease-linked clones were found at relatively low frequencies and had a CD8+ phenotype.

TCRdb records Illumina HiSeq 2500 as the sequencer. Quantitative 5'-RACE with molecular barcodes was used to prepare TCR beta libraries. The original pipeline was this. To identify disease-linked TCR variants, a new computational method was used, one built on a probabilistic model of VDJ rearrangement. The public reads were quality trimmed at Q25 with fastp and then assembled into clones with MiXCR by TCRdb, keeping productive beta chains. Identical CDR3 proteins give one entry, which carries the most common genes and DNA. It is TCRdb's table, rather than the study itself, that gives the V and J calls and clone size. The sample data list more than 650,000 distinct CDR3 sequences, and 10% to 15% of these were observed just once. Jointly, the top ten make up under 0.6% of the sample. This clonotype came up once. Its antigen specificity is not known. Within one base of it there is no much larger clone, and no base qualities were kept. A single read is weak support.

This chain joins TRBV2 to TRBJ2-3, with TRBD1 as a weak D call on 6 bases. This TCR was sampled from a male donor with ankylosing spondylitis. Specimen: blood, either unsorted or a sorted T cell fraction (not recorded which). The sequence in DNA is TGTGCCAGCAGCCGCGGACAGACAGATACGCAGTATTTT. This yields the protein CASSRGQTDTQYF. The full variable domain, completed from the reference TRBV2 and TRBJ2-3 proteins outside the CDR3, reads EPEVTQTPSHQVTQMGQEVILRCVPISNHLYFYWYRQILGQKVEFLVSFYNNEISEKSEIFDDQFSVERPDGSNFTLKIRSTKLEDSAMYFCASSRGQTDTQYFGPGTRLTVL.